These T cell receptor beta chains were read from a single sample in a study of blood T cell repertoires in COVID-19. TCRdb keeps only in-frame clones here, not all; method: immunoSEQ multiplex PCR. The profile covers about 170,000 clones, with about 91% appearing a single time and about 0.77% taken by the ten largest. Sequenced sample: PBMCs or T cells enriched from blood (not recorded which). These TCRs come from a woman younger than 30 who had recovered from COVID-19. Both conserved end residues are part of each CDR3. Fields, in order: clone size, D gene, V gene, J gene, CDR3 protein, CDR3 DNA. A D gene is named only where the DNA matches it firmly. Only some rows state a clone size, as once, few, many or a class for expanded clones.

clone_size: .
d_call: .
v_call: TRBV16
j_call: TRBJ2-1
cdr3_aa: CASSFGQSSYNEQFF
cdr3_nt: TGTGCCAGCAGCTTCGGACAGAGCTCCTACAATGAGCAGTTCTTC

clone_size: once
d_call: TRBD1
v_call: TRBV7-2
j_call: TRBJ1-1
cdr3_aa: CASSIWTGRDTEAFF
cdr3_nt: TGTGCCAGCAGCATATGGACAGGGCGAGACACTGAAGCTTTCTTT

clone_size: .
d_call: TRBD1
v_call: TRBV28
j_call: TRBJ1-4
cdr3_aa: CASSTGGATNEKLFF
cdr3_nt: TGTGCCAGCAGTACAGGGGGTGCAACTAATGAAAAACTGTTTTTT

clone_size: .
d_call: TRBD2
v_call: TRBV5-6
j_call: TRBJ2-3
cdr3_aa: CASSLYTSGRGDTQYF
cdr3_nt: TGTGCCAGCAGCTTGTACACGAGCGGGAGGGGAGATACGCAGTATTTT

clone_size: .
d_call: .
v_call: TRBV7-3
j_call: TRBJ2-1
cdr3_aa: CASSAPLAVNEQFF
cdr3_nt: TGTGCCAGCAGCGCCCCTCTAGCAGTCAATGAGCAGTTCTTC

clone_size: .
d_call: .
v_call: TRBV7-9
j_call: TRBJ2-7
cdr3_aa: CASSLAGENEQYF
cdr3_nt: TGTGCCAGCAGCTTAGCGGGAGAGAACGAGCAGTACTTC

clone_size: .
d_call: .
v_call: TRBV3-1/TRBV3-2
j_call: TRBJ2-1
cdr3_aa: CASSQAGRANEQFF
cdr3_nt: TGTGCCAGCAGCCAAGCGGGCAGGGCGAATGAGCAGTTCTTC

clone_size: .
d_call: TRBD1
v_call: TRBV6-4
j_call: TRBJ1-2
cdr3_aa: CASSTTGTGSSGYTF
cdr3_nt: TGTGCCAGCAGCACCACCGGGACAGGGTCGTCTGGCTACACCTTC

clone_size: .
d_call: .
v_call: TRBV6-4
j_call: TRBJ2-2
cdr3_aa: CASSEPRQGPHTGELFF
cdr3_nt: TGTGCCAGCAGCGAACCGCGGCAGGGGCCTCACACCGGGGAGCTGTTTTTT

clone_size: .
d_call: TRBD2
v_call: TRBV5-4
j_call: TRBJ2-1
cdr3_aa: CASSLGGGGGNEQFF
cdr3_nt: TGTGCCAGCAGCTTGGGCGGGGGGGGCGGCAATGAGCAGTTCTTC

clone_size: .
d_call: .
v_call: TRBV2
j_call: TRBJ2-1
cdr3_aa: CASSVQRAEQFF
cdr3_nt: TGTGCCAGCAGTGTTCAGCGTGCTGAGCAGTTCTTC

clone_size: .
d_call: TRBD2
v_call: TRBV12-5
j_call: TRBJ2-1
cdr3_aa: CASGWIPGLANNEQFF
cdr3_nt: TGTGCTAGTGGTTGGATCCCGGGACTAGCGAACAATGAGCAGTTCTTC

clone_size: .
d_call: TRBD1
v_call: TRBV19
j_call: TRBJ1-5
cdr3_aa: CASRGRGYNQPQHF
cdr3_nt: TGTGCCAGTAGGGGCAGGGGGTACAATCAGCCCCAGCATTTT

clone_size: .
d_call: TRBD1
v_call: TRBV19
j_call: TRBJ2-7
cdr3_aa: CASSTPGGTPYEQYF
cdr3_nt: TGTGCCAGTAGTACACCAGGGGGAACCCCCTACGAGCAGTACTTC

clone_size: .
d_call: TRBD2
v_call: TRBV4-1
j_call: TRBJ2-5
cdr3_aa: CASSQAGRLNLETQYF
cdr3_nt: TGCGCCAGCAGCCAAGCCGGGAGGTTAAACTTAGAGACCCAGTACTTC

clone_size: .
d_call: TRBD1
v_call: TRBV19
j_call: TRBJ2-7
cdr3_aa: CAIQTDRGSYEQYF
cdr3_nt: TGTGCCATACAGACGGACAGGGGTTCCTACGAGCAGTACTTC

clone_size: .
d_call: TRBD2
v_call: TRBV5-1
j_call: TRBJ2-7
cdr3_aa: CASSLASTSGVDEQYF
cdr3_nt: TGCGCCAGCAGCTTGGCCTCGACTAGCGGGGTTGACGAGCAGTACTTC

clone_size: .
d_call: .
v_call: TRBV7-9
j_call: TRBJ1-4
cdr3_aa: CASSSYLAGGENEKLFF
cdr3_nt: TGTGCCAGCAGCTCCTACCTCGCGGGAGGGGAAAATGAAAAACTGTTTTTT

clone_size: .
d_call: .
v_call: TRBV18
j_call: TRBJ2-7
cdr3_aa: CASSSDSYEQYF
cdr3_nt: TGTGCCAGCTCATCAGACAGCTACGAGCAGTACTTC

clone_size: .
d_call: TRBD1
v_call: TRBV6-4
j_call: TRBJ2-3
cdr3_aa: CATSRQGGTDTQYF
cdr3_nt: TGTGCCACCAGTCGACAGGGCGGCACAGATACGCAGTATTTT

clone_size: .
d_call: TRBD1
v_call: TRBV7-4
j_call: TRBJ2-2
cdr3_aa: CASSIETGVGTGELFF
cdr3_nt: TGTGCCAGCAGCATAGAGACAGGGGTTGGCACCGGGGAGCTGTTTTTT

clone_size: .
d_call: TRBD2
v_call: TRBV4-3
j_call: TRBJ2-3
cdr3_aa: CASSQDRLAGGQGADTQYF
cdr3_nt: TGCGCCAGCAGCCAAGATCGCCTAGCGGGAGGGCAAGGGGCAGATACGCAGTATTTT

clone_size: once
d_call: TRBD1
v_call: TRBV4-1
j_call: TRBJ1-1
cdr3_aa: CASSHSTGSNTEAFF
cdr3_nt: TGCGCCAGCAGCCACTCGACAGGGTCGAACACTGAAGCTTTCTTT

clone_size: .
d_call: TRBD1
v_call: TRBV30
j_call: TRBJ2-7
cdr3_aa: CAWSDRDRAHEQYF
cdr3_nt: TGTGCCTGGAGTGATCGGGACAGGGCCCACGAGCAGTACTTC

clone_size: .
d_call: TRBD2
v_call: TRBV10-3
j_call: TRBJ2-5
cdr3_aa: CAISDLASGKETQYF
cdr3_nt: TGTGCCATCAGTGATTTAGCTAGCGGGAAAGAGACCCAGTACTTC

clone_size: .
d_call: TRBD2
v_call: TRBV5-4
j_call: TRBJ2-2
cdr3_aa: CASSSSSGANTGELFF
cdr3_nt: TGTGCCAGCAGCTCTTCTAGCGGAGCGAACACCGGGGAGCTGTTTTTT

clone_size: .
d_call: TRBD2
v_call: TRBV2
j_call: TRBJ2-1
cdr3_aa: CASRGAGSHNEQFF
cdr3_nt: TGTGCCAGCAGGGGAGCGGGATCCCACAATGAGCAGTTCTTC

clone_size: .
d_call: TRBD2
v_call: TRBV6-2/TRBV6-3
j_call: TRBJ2-2
cdr3_aa: CASRSSGGETGELFF
cdr3_nt: TGTGCCAGCCGTTCTAGCGGAGGGGAAACCGGGGAGCTGTTTTTT

clone_size: .
d_call: .
v_call: TRBV27
j_call: TRBJ2-1
cdr3_aa: CASSLSGLSYNEQFF
cdr3_nt: TGTGCCAGCAGTTTGTCAGGGCTATCCTACAATGAGCAGTTCTTC

clone_size: .
d_call: .
v_call: TRBV7-9
j_call: TRBJ2-6
cdr3_aa: CASSFRAGMSGANVLTF
cdr3_nt: TGTGCCAGCAGCTTTCGGGCAGGGATGAGTGGGGCCAACGTCCTGACTTTC

clone_size: .
d_call: TRBD2
v_call: TRBV7-3
j_call: TRBJ2-1
cdr3_aa: CASSPTTGTSEGDEQFF
cdr3_nt: TGTGCCAGCAGTCCAACCACCGGGACTAGTGAGGGCGATGAGCAGTTCTTC

clone_size: .
d_call: .
v_call: TRBV11-2
j_call: TRBJ2-7
cdr3_aa: CASSLDPRYEQYF
cdr3_nt: TGTGCCAGCAGCTTAGATCCGCGCTACGAGCAGTACTTC

clone_size: .
d_call: TRBD2
v_call: TRBV5-6
j_call: TRBJ2-3
cdr3_aa: CASRFSGGLAIDTQYF
cdr3_nt: TGTGCCAGCAGGTTTAGCGGGGGACTAGCTATAGATACGCAGTATTTT

clone_size: .
d_call: TRBD2
v_call: TRBV7-2
j_call: TRBJ2-1
cdr3_aa: CASSSAILAGLPNEQFF
cdr3_nt: TGTGCCAGCAGCTCCGCAATCCTAGCGGGACTGCCGAATGAGCAGTTCTTC

clone_size: .
d_call: TRBD1
v_call: TRBV7-6
j_call: TRBJ1-2
cdr3_aa: CASSSTGERGYGYTF
cdr3_nt: TGTGCCAGCAGCTCGACAGGGGAACGAGGGTATGGCTACACCTTC

clone_size: .
d_call: TRBD1
v_call: TRBV24-1
j_call: TRBJ1-2
cdr3_aa: CATSSRGNYGYTF
cdr3_nt: TGTGCCACCAGTAGCAGGGGGAACTATGGCTACACCTTC

clone_size: .
d_call: .
v_call: TRBV15
j_call: TRBJ2-1
cdr3_aa: CATSRDLAVASPGYNEQFF
cdr3_nt: TGTGCCACCAGCAGAGATCTTGCAGTGGCTAGCCCAGGTTACAATGAGCAGTTCTTC

clone_size: .
d_call: .
v_call: TRBV7-8
j_call: TRBJ1-6
cdr3_aa: CASSLGSSPLHF
cdr3_nt: TGTGCCAGCAGCTTAGGTTCGTCACCCCTCCACTTT

clone_size: .
d_call: TRBD2
v_call: TRBV28
j_call: TRBJ2-7
cdr3_aa: CASRSNPTSGTYEQYF
cdr3_nt: TGTGCCAGCAGGTCCAACCCGACTAGCGGGACCTACGAGCAGTACTTC

clone_size: .
d_call: TRBD1
v_call: TRBV28
j_call: TRBJ1-2
cdr3_aa: CASSFQDRGYGYTF
cdr3_nt: TGTGCCAGCAGTTTTCAGGACAGGGGGTATGGCTACACCTTC

clone_size: .
d_call: TRBD2
v_call: TRBV27
j_call: TRBJ2-5
cdr3_aa: CASSLTPLAGGEETQYF
cdr3_nt: TGTGCCAGCAGTCTAACCCCCCTAGCGGGAGGCGAAGAGACCCAGTACTTC

clone_size: few
d_call: .
v_call: TRBV3-1/TRBV3-2
j_call: TRBJ2-1
cdr3_aa: CASSLRANNEQFF
cdr3_nt: TGTGCCAGCAGCCTACGTGCGAACAATGAGCAGTTCTTC

clone_size: .
d_call: .
v_call: TRBV9
j_call: TRBJ2-1
cdr3_aa: CASSVSGGSSYNEQFF
cdr3_nt: TGTGCCAGCAGCGTAAGTGGGGGGAGCTCCTACAATGAGCAGTTCTTC

clone_size: .
d_call: .
v_call: TRBV19
j_call: TRBJ2-7
cdr3_aa: CASSKAGSYEQYF
cdr3_nt: TGTGCCAGTAGTAAGGCGGGTTCCTACGAGCAGTACTTC

clone_size: .
d_call: .
v_call: TRBV19
j_call: TRBJ2-1
cdr3_aa: CASSSRGSSYNEQFF
cdr3_nt: TGTGCCAGTAGTAGTCGGGGGAGCTCCTACAATGAGCAGTTCTTC

clone_size: .
d_call: TRBD2
v_call: TRBV6-4
j_call: TRBJ2-2
cdr3_aa: CAGPKGGSPVDGELFF
cdr3_nt: TGTGCCGGACCCAAGGGCGGGAGCCCTGTGGACGGGGAGCTGTTTTTT

clone_size: .
d_call: .
v_call: TRBV11-2
j_call: TRBJ1-3
cdr3_aa: CASSLDFAGGNTIYF
cdr3_nt: TGTGCCAGCAGCTTAGATTTTGCGGGAGGAAACACCATATATTTT

clone_size: .
d_call: TRBD2
v_call: TRBV7-9
j_call: TRBJ2-5
cdr3_aa: CASSLLAEYQETQYF
cdr3_nt: TGTGCCAGCAGCTTACTAGCGGAGTACCAAGAGACCCAGTACTTC

clone_size: .
d_call: .
v_call: TRBV4-1
j_call: TRBJ1-2
cdr3_aa: CASSQDIRGLGYTF
cdr3_nt: TGCGCCAGCAGCCAAGATATAAGGGGATTAGGCTACACCTTC

clone_size: .
d_call: TRBD1
v_call: TRBV27
j_call: TRBJ1-1
cdr3_aa: CASRDRRLNTEAFF
cdr3_nt: TGTGCCAGCAGGGACAGGCGCCTGAACACTGAAGCTTTCTTT

clone_size: .
d_call: .
v_call: TRBV6-2/TRBV6-3
j_call: TRBJ2-5
cdr3_aa: CASSRRKETQYF
cdr3_nt: TGTGCCAGCAGCCGCAGGAAAGAGACCCAGTACTTC

clone_size: few
d_call: TRBD2
v_call: TRBV28
j_call: TRBJ2-2
cdr3_aa: CASSSGLAGVPGELFF
cdr3_nt: TGTGCCAGCAGTTCCGGACTAGCGGGAGTCCCCGGGGAGCTGTTTTTT

clone_size: .
d_call: .
v_call: TRBV30
j_call: TRBJ2-7
cdr3_aa: CAWSVARGGDEQYF
cdr3_nt: TGTGCCTGGAGTGTCGCCAGGGGAGGGGACGAGCAGTACTTC

clone_size: .
d_call: TRBD2
v_call: TRBV30
j_call: TRBJ2-1
cdr3_aa: CAWSWASGIGEQFF
cdr3_nt: TGTGCCTGGAGTTGGGCTAGCGGTATTGGTGAGCAGTTCTTC

clone_size: .
d_call: TRBD2
v_call: TRBV7-9
j_call: TRBJ2-3
cdr3_aa: CASSHLLAATDTQYF
cdr3_nt: TGTGCCAGCAGCCACCTACTAGCGGCCACAGATACGCAGTATTTT

clone_size: once
d_call: TRBD1
v_call: TRBV6-5
j_call: TRBJ1-1
cdr3_aa: CASSYRTGVTEAFF
cdr3_nt: TGTGCCAGCAGTTATAGGACAGGGGTGACTGAAGCTTTCTTT

clone_size: once
d_call: .
v_call: TRBV28
j_call: TRBJ2-1
cdr3_aa: CASSAQRQVDEQFF
cdr3_nt: TGTGCCAGCAGTGCACAACGACAGGTAGATGAGCAGTTCTTC

clone_size: .
d_call: TRBD2
v_call: TRBV28
j_call: TRBJ2-7
cdr3_aa: CASSSSFLAGLYEQYF
cdr3_nt: TGTGCCAGCAGTTCGTCCTTCCTAGCGGGTCTCTACGAGCAGTACTTC